Listed here is a single T cell receptor (beta chain). Its antigen is still unknown. Data came from immunoSEQ multiplex PCR; TCRdb stores just in-frame clones and leaves some out. Here the sample spans just over 150,000 clones, around nine tenths being singletons. This sample is drawn from a study of T cell responses to AZD1222 COVID-19 vaccine. Overall study results and limits: Spike-wide vaccine-associated CD4 TCRs dominated at 160-218 and 743-854.

CDR1 and CDR2 (germline): LGHNA, YSLEER. V was cut by 3 bases and J by 4 bases, with 7 bases left in between. This CDR3 is 13 amino acids long. The source material was peripheral blood, sampled after recovery from COVID-19. The rearrangement links TRBV4-3 to TRBJ1-3; D unclear. This clonotype originated in an adult who had recovered from COVID-19. Here the CDR3 reads CASSHLRGNTIYF. As DNA, the CDR3 is TGCGCCAGCAGCCACCTTAGAGGAAACACCATATATTTT.